This T cell receptor (beta chain) was obtained from a study of T cells expressing NK-cell markers. Overall study: In sorted CD3+CD56+NKG2C+, CD3+CD56+NKG2C- and CD3+CD56-NKG2C+ T cells, TCR beta repertoires were obtained. There were seven HCMV-seropositive donors and one seronegative donor among the eight sequenced. Study-level findings and limits: For about six donors, the dominant NKG2C+ clonotypes made up roughly 1.0-7.0% of their CD8+ T cells.

About this clonotype itself: Its antigen is unknown.

This CDR3 comprises 13 residues. Germline assignment: CDR1 SGHRS and CDR2 YFSETQ. UMIs were included in TCR beta cDNA generated by 5'RACE template switching. TCRdb re-called the 5' RACE reads and catalogs CDR3 proteins one per entry, DNA excluded. Here the sample table reports fewer than 400,000 distinct CDR3 sequences. The chain links TRBV5-1 to TRBJ1-6; TCRdb calls TRBD1, which cannot be checked without DNA. The material sequenced was blood T cells: a sorted CD56 or NKG2C T cell subset, CD4+ or CD8+ T cells, or bulk PBMC T cells (not recorded which). The clonotype originates from a woman in her fifties or sixties in good health. CDR3 sequence: CASSFTGYSPLHF.